Listed here are 14 T cell receptor beta chains from one sample, sequenced in a study of cytomegalovirus exposure and HLA in healthy donors. A multiplex PCR was run with 60 Vbeta primers and 13 Jbeta primers. Clones were read by immunoSEQ multiplex PCR, and TCRdb kept only the in-frame ones, dropping some. In the table there are 120,000 to 150,000 clones, 80% to 85% of which are singletons. The specimen sequenced was PBMCs. The source of these receptors is a male donor in good health and CMV-seropositive.

The V and J genes are TRBV4-1 and TRBJ2-4; D is possibly TRBD1 (7 bases). CDR3 length: 18 amino acids. Germline V gene sequence: CDR1 MGHRA, CDR2 YSYEKL. V lost 3 bases to trimming and J lost 2 bases, with 20 bases between them. In DNA form, the CDR3 reads TGCGCCAGCAGCCAGATCTTAGGGGGCGGGATGACCAAAAACATTCAGTACTTC. This codes for CASSQILGGGMTKNIQYF.

The chain uses TRBV6-5 and TRBJ1-6, with 9 bases fitting TRBD1. J lost 9 bases, V lost 6 bases, and 9 bases had no gene match. Germline V lookup: CDR1 MNHEY, CDR2 SVGAGI. CDR3 length: 15 residues. CDR3 coding DNA: TGTGCCAGCAGGCCGCCAACAGGGGGCGGTTCACCCCTCCACTTT. The encoded protein is CASRPPTGGGSPLHF.

This clone was detected ten times or more. This sequence joins TRBV5-1 and TRBJ1-1; TRBD1 matches 7 bases. Unmatched junction bases numbered 9, after V lost 1 base and J lost 3 bases. There are 16 residues in the CDR3. Germline V CDR1 and CDR2: SGHRS, YFSETQ. CDR3 region: CASSLSFKGAHTEAFF. The CDR3 bases are TGCGCCAGCAGCTTGTCATTTAAGGGGGCCCACACTGAAGCTTTCTTT.

This clone showed up just once. The chain links TRBV7-6 to TRBJ1-1, with D perhaps matching TRBD1 (6 bases). V dropped 6 bases and J dropped 1 base, with 12 bases sitting between them. The CDR3 spans 14 residues. CDR1 is SGHVS and CDR2 is FNYEAQ in the germline V gene. The CDR3 DNA is TGTGCCAGCAGTTCAGGGGCGGGGAACACTGAAGCTTTCTTT. Amino acid sequence: CASSSGAGNTEAFF.

In this sample, this clone turned up once. The J gene is TRBJ1-1, the V gene TRBV5-3; tentative D call: TRBD1 (6 bases). TRBV5-3 is an ORF, with its function uncertain. V lost 5 bases to trimming and J lost 7 bases, with 9 bases between them. This CDR3 contains 11 residues. This chain's CDR3 is CARRTGIEAFF. In DNA, the CDR3 is TGTGCCAGAAGGACAGGAATTGAAGCTTTCTTT.

V gene TRBV5-1 combines with J gene TRBJ2-5; TRBD2 aligns across 10 bases. V shed 4 bases, J shed 1 base, and the junction held 7 bases outside the gene matches. The V gene's germline CDR1 is SGHRS and CDR2 YFSETQ. This CDR3 has 16 amino acids. This CDR3 reads CASSLGPSGGQETQYF. In DNA form, the CDR3 reads TGCGCCAGCAGCCTTGGTCCTAGCGGGGGCCAAGAGACCCAGTACTTC.

This clone was seen only a few times. The rearrangement joins TRBV29-1 to TRBJ2-1; TRBD1 matches 7 bases. Per germline, CDR1 SQVTM and CDR2 ANQGSEA. The CDR3 contains 13 residues. Germline trimming cut 6 bases from V and 9 bases from J; bases unmatched to any gene: 11. CDR3 sequence reads: CSVWTGSESEQFF. The DNA of the CDR3 is TGCAGCGTCTGGACAGGATCGGAAAGTGAGCAGTTCTTC.

The chain has TRBV6-5 and TRBJ2-7; 9 bases are shared with TRBD1. Germline V gene lookup returns CDR1 MNHEY and CDR2 SVGAGI. J was trimmed by 6 bases and V by 2 bases; bases with no gene match: 11. CDR3 length: 16 residues. The CDR3 DNA follows: TGTGCCAGCAGTTACGGTGTCGAGGACAGGGGTAGCGAGCAGTACTTC. Translated, it gives CASSYGVEDRGSEQYF.

The V and J genes are TRBV29-1 and TRBJ2-5; 8 bases are shared with TRBD2. Germline V gene lookup returns CDR1 SQVTM and CDR2 ANQGSEA. There are 14 residues in the CDR3. V gave up 4 bases and J gave up 5 bases; unmatched junction bases: 9. CDR3 in amino acids: CSVGRAGGLETQYF. CDR3 bases: TGCAGCGTTGGAAGGGCGGGGGGCCTGGAGACCCAGTACTTC. Full variable domain (missing parts from reference TRBV29-1 and TRBJ2-5): SAVISQKPSRDICQRGTSLTIQCQVDSQVTMMFWYRQQPGQSLTLIATANQGSEATYESGFVIDKFPISRPNLTFSTLTVSNMSPEDSSIYLCSVGRAGGLETQYFGPGTRLLVL.

The gene calls are TRBV9 and TRBJ2-1; the D gene is possibly TRBD1 (6 bases). V was clipped by 4 bases and J by 2 bases, with 13 bases between them. From germline, CDR1 is SGDLS and CDR2 YYNGEE. This CDR3 contains 15 residues. The CDR3 region is CASSPGTTTYNEQFF. CDR3 in DNA: TGTGCCAGCAGCCCCGGGACAACCACCTACAATGAGCAGTTCTTC.

J is TRBJ2-7 and V is TRBV5-1; TRBD2 aligns across 7 bases. Germline lookup yields CDR1 SGHRS and CDR2 YFSETQ. With 5 bases clipped from V and 2 bases from J, the junction kept 7 bases outside the gene matches. The CDR3 is 14 residues long. The CDR3 DNA reads TGCGCCAGCAGAGCGGGGTATCGCCCCTACGAGCAGTACTTC. Encoded protein: CASRAGYRPYEQYF.

The chain carries TRBV5-1 and TRBJ2-3, with TRBD1 matching over 10 bases. The trim removed 0 bases at V and 5 bases at J, leaving 0 bases unmatched. CDR3 length: 14 residues. Per germline, CDR1 SGHRS and CDR2 YFSETQ. For the CDR3, the DNA is TGCGCCAGCAGCTTGGGGGACAGGGGAGATACGCAGTATTTT. This encodes CASSLGDRGDTQYF.

The chain carries TRBV5-1 and TRBJ2-7; TRBD2 matches 12 bases. Germline V gene sequence: CDR1 SGHRS, CDR2 YFSETQ. J lost 2 bases, V lost 0 bases, and 6 bases had no gene match. The CDR3 has 17 residues. For the CDR3, the DNA is TGCGCCAGCAGCTTGGTGTCTAGCGGGGGGGCCGCCTACGAGCAGTACTTC. Its translation: CASSLVSSGGAAYEQYF. Combining the CDR3 with reference TRBV5-1 and TRBJ2-7 gives the whole variable domain KAGVTQTPRYLIKTRGQQVTLSCSPISGHRSVSWYQQTPGQGLQFLFEYFSETQRNKGNFPGRFSGRQFSNSRSEMNVSTLELGDSALYLCASSLVSSGGAAYEQYFGPGTRLTVT.

The CDR3: CASSHRQGAGVYGYTF. In DNA, the CDR3 is TGCGCCAGCAGCCATCGACAGGGGGCCGGGGTATATGGCTACACCTTC. The chain links TRBV5-1 to TRBJ1-2; 10 bases map to TRBD1. Germline loops: CDR1 SGHRS, CDR2 YFSETQ. Germline trimming cut 4 bases from V and 5 bases from J; bases unmatched to any gene: 11. The CDR3 contains 16 residues.